This record looks at one TCR beta chain sequence and its context. Unique molecular identifiers were incorporated during preparation of the TCRbeta library. TCRdb ran MiXCR on the PCR reads and lists one entry per CDR3 protein. The sample lists around 600,000 distinct CDR3 sequences; about 10% were seen once. Trimming at V came to 5 bases and at J to 7 bases, leaving 15 bases not matched to a gene. The CDR3 covers 18 residues. The germline CDR1 and CDR2 sequences are MDHEN and SYDVKM. This sample is part of a study of T-cell reconstitution after alpha-beta-depleted transplantation in children. The sequencing here drew on PBMCs from the stem cell graft donor, taken from the stem cell graft. The chain employs TRBV28 and TRBJ1-6, with 9 bases lining up with TRBD1. The sequence came from a human donor who donated a stem cell graft to a child with acute myeloid leukemia. This CDR3 reads CASSLHGTGNLLNSPLHF. DNA for the CDR3: TGTGCCAGCAGTCTACATGGGACAGGGAACTTATTAAATTCACCCCTCCACTTT. Full variable domain (missing parts from reference TRBV28 and TRBJ1-6): DVKVTQSSRYLVKRTGEKVFLECVQDMDHENMFWYRQDPGLGLRLIYFSYDVKMKEKGDIPEGYSVSREKKERFSLILESASTNQTSMYLCASSLHGTGNLLNSPLHFGNGTRLTVT.